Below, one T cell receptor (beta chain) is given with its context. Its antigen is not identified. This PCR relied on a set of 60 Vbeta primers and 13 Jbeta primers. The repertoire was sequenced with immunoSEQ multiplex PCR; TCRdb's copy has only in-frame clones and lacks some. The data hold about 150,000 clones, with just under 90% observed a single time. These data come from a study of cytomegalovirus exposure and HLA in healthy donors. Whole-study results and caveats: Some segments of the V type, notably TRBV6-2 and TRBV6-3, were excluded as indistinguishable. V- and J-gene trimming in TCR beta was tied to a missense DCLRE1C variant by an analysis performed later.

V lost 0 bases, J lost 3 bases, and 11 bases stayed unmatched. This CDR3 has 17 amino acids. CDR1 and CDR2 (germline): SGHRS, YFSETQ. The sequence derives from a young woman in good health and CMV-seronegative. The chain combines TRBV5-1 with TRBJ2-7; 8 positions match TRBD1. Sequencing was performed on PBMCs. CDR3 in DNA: TGCGCCAGCAGCTTGGGGATCCGGGACAGGAAATACTACGAGCAGTACTTC. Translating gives CASSLGIRDRKYYEQYF.